This TCR beta chain originates from a study of blood T cell repertoires in COVID-19. This clone has only one observation. Method: immunoSEQ multiplex PCR; TCRdb's copy keeps in-frame clones and lacks some. The data show 190,000 or so clones, approximately 86% seen once. This receptor was taken from a man aged 35-49 years with active or convalescent COVID-19. The sample was peripheral blood.

CDR3 region: CASSLAGGSSGNTIYF. As DNA, the CDR3 is TGCGCCAGCAGCTTGGCTGGCGGCTCCTCTGGAAACACCATATATTTT. V is TRBV5-1 and J is TRBJ1-3; D not resolved. Trimming removed 0 bases from V and 0 bases from J, with 10 bases in between. CDR3 length: 16 amino acids. Germline lookup yields CDR1 SGHRS and CDR2 YFSETQ.